The 3 T cell receptor beta chains presented below share a single source sample, sequenced in a study of OX40 agonist ivuxolimab in advanced cancers. The method behind the library was the immunoSEQ multiplex PCR assay. The immuneACCESS repertoire file appears here via TCRdb, limited to in-frame rearrangements. These files lack a portion of the clones; in checked studies, under half of the deficit traces to unresolved V genes, and the cause of the others is not known. The sample has tens of thousands of clones on record, 90% to 95% of them singletons. The biggest ten clones account for around 1.8% of the sample. Specimen: CD4+ or CD8+ T cells sorted from blood, collected in a trial of the OX40 agonist ivuxolimab. All receptors derive from an adult with an advanced solid tumor such as melanoma, head and neck, liver or kidney cancer.

V gene TRBV15 combines with J gene TRBJ2-3; 8 bases are shared with TRBD2. The V gene end was trimmed by 1 base and the J gene end by 0 bases; junction bases not matched to a gene: 9. The CDR3 covers 18 residues. The germline gives CDR1 LNHNV, CDR2 YYDKDF (reference sequence). The CDR3 protein is CATSRGPAGASSTDTQYF. CDR3 sequence (DNA): TGTGCCACCAGCAGAGGGCCAGCGGGGGCCTCTAGCACAGATACGCAGTATTTT.

The J gene is TRBJ2-1, the V gene TRBV7-9, with 8 nucleotides matching TRBD2. The J segment lost 4 bases and the V segment lost 3 bases, leaving 8 bases of the junction unmatched. Germline loops: CDR1 SEHNR, CDR2 FQNEAQ (reference sequence). The CDR3 totals 16 residues. CDR3 bases: TGTGCCAGCAGCTTTATCGGGGGGGCCCTTTACAATGAGCAGTTCTTC. Its protein is CASSFIGGALYNEQFF.

The chain combines TRBV7-2 with TRBJ2-5, with no clear D. The CDR3 consists of 12 residues. Trimming shortened V by 1 base and J by 5 bases, and 5 bases separated the two germline ends. Germline V gene data show CDR1 as SGHTA and CDR2 as FQGNSA. The CDR3 DNA reads as TGTGCCAGCAGCTTAGTGTTGGAGACCCAGTACTTC. Translated, it gives CASSLVLETQYF.